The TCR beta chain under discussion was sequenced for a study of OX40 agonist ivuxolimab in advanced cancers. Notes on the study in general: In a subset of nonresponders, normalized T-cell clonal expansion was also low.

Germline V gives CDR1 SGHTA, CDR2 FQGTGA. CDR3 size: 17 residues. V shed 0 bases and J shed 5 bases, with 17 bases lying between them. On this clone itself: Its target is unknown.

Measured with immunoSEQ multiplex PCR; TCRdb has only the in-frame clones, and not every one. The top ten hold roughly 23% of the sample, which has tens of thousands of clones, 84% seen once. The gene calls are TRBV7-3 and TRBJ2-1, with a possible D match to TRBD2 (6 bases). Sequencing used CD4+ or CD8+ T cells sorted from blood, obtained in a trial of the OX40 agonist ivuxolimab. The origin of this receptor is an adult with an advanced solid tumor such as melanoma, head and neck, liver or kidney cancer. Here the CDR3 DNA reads TGTGCCAGCAGCTTAACTTCACTAGCCAGATCTAACAATGAGCAGTTCTTC. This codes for CASSLTSLARSNNEQFF.